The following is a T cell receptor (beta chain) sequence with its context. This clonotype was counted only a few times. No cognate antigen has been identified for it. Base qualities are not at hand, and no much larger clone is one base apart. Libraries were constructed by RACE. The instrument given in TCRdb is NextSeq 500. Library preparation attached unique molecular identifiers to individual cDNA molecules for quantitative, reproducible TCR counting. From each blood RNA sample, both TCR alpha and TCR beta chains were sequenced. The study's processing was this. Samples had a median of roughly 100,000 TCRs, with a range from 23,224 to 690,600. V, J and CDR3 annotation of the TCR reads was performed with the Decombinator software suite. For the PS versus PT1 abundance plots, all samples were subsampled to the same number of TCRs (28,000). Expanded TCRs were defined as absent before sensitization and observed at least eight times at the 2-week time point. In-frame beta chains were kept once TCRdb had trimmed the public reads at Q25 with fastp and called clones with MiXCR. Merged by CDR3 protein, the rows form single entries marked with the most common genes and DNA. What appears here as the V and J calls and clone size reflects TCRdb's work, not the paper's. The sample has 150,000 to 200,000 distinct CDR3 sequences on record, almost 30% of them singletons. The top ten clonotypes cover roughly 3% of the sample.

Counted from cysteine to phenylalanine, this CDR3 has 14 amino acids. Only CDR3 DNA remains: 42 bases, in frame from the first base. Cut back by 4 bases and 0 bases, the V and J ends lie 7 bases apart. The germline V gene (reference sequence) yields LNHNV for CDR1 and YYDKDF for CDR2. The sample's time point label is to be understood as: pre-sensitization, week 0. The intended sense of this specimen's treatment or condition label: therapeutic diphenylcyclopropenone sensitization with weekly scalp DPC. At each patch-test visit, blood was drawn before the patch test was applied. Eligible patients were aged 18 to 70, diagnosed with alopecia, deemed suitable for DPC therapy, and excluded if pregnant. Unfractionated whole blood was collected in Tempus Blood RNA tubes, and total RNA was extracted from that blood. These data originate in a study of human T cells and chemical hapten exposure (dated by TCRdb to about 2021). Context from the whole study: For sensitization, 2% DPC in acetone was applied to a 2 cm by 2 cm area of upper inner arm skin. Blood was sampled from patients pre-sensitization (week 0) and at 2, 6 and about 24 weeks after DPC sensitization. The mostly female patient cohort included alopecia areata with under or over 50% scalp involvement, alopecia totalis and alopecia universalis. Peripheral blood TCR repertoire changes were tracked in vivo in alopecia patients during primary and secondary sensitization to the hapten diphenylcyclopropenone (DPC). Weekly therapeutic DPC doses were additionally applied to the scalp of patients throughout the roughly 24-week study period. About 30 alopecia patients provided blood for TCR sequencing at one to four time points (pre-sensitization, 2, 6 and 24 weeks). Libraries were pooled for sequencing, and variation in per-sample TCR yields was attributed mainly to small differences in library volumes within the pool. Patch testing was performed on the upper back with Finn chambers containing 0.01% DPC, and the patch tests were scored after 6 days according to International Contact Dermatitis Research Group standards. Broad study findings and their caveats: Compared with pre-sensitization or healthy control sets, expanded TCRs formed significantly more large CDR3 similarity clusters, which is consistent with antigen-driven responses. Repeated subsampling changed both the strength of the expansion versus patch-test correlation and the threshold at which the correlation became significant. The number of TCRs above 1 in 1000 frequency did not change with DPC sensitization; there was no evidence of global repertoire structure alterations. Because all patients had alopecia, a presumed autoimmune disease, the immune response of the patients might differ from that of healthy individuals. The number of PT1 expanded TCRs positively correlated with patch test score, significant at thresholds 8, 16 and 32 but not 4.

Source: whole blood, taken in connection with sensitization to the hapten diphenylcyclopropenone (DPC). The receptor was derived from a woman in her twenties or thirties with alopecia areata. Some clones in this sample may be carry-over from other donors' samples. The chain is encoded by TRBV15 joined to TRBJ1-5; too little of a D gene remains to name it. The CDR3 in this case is CATSNGFSNQPQHF. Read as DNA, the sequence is TGTGCCACCAGCAACGGGTTTAGCAATCAGCCCCAGCATTTT.